This passage covers 21 T cell receptor beta chains from one sample sequenced in a study of radiotherapy plus CTLA-4 blockade in lung cancer. TCRdb's table, derived via immunoSEQ multiplex PCR, lists solely in-frame clones and lacks some. In the table there are around 100,000 clones, roughly 74% of which are singletons. The source was peripheral blood, collected from a patient treated with radiotherapy plus ipilimumab. The receptors were sampled from a human donor with non-small cell lung cancer who had a partial response to radiotherapy plus ipilimumab. Some clones in this sample may be carry-over from other donors' samples.

This clone has just one count. The chain employs TRBV4-2 and TRBJ2-3; 8 bases are shared with TRBD2. The CDR3 extends over 18 amino acids. Germline CDR1 is LGHNA and CDR2 is YNFKEQ. Unmatched junction bases numbered 10, after V lost 0 bases and J lost 2 bases. The CDR3 protein is CASSQDPGGAGVTDTQYF. The CDR3 DNA reads as TGTGCCAGCAGCCAAGATCCAGGCGGAGCGGGGGTCACAGATACGCAGTATTTT.

The chain employs TRBV2 and TRBJ1-5; no clear D gene. The CDR3 consists of 12 residues. V shed 4 bases and J shed 9 bases, with 10 bases lying between them. The germline V gene encodes CDR1 SNHLY and CDR2 FYNNEI. The CDR3, as DNA: TGTGCCAGCAGTGGGGTAGGGAGGCCCCAGCATTTT. This gives the protein CASSGVGRPQHF.

The chain combines TRBV5-1 with TRBJ2-3, with a possible D match to TRBD1 (6 bases). Deletions cut 4 bases from V and 2 bases from J, with 14 bases between. The CDR3 contains 15 residues. Germline CDR1 reads SGHRS; CDR2 reads YFSETQ. The CDR3 here is CASSRPDRITDTQYF. Here the CDR3 DNA reads TGCGCCAGCAGCCGCCCGGACAGAATCACAGATACGCAGTATTTT.

This chain links TRBV7-3 with TRBJ1-3; 7 nucleotides line up with TRBD1. V lost 2 bases and J lost 8; bases outside the gene matches: 12. The CDR3 has 16 amino acids. The germline CDR1 and CDR2 sequences are SGHTA and FQGTGA. The CDR3 loop reads CASSLSGTGAGDTIYF. CDR3 DNA: TGTGCCAGCAGCTTATCCGGAACAGGGGCCGGAGACACCATATATTTT.

The rearrangement joins TRBV27 to TRBJ2-5; 8 bases match TRBD2. J was trimmed by 5 bases and V by 5 bases; bases with no gene match: 16. In germline, CDR1 is MNHEY, CDR2 SMNVEV (reference sequence). The CDR3 length is 17 residues. CDR3 nucleotides: TGTGCCAGCAGTCTCCGCTGGACTAGCTCCATCGGGGAGACCCAGTACTTC. This translates into CASSLRWTSSIGETQYF.

The table lists this clone with a count of one. The J gene is TRBJ2-1, the V gene TRBV14; 9 nucleotides agree with TRBD1. The CDR3 runs to 15 residues. The germline gives CDR1 SGHDN, CDR2 FVKESK. V was clipped by 4 bases and J by 4 bases; unmatched bases: 5. The CDR3 spells CASSPAGTGYNEQFF. CDR3 coding DNA: TGTGCCAGCAGCCCGGCCGGGACAGGGTACAATGAGCAGTTCTTC.

The rearrangement links TRBV30 to TRBJ1-2, with no clear D. CDR3 length: 13 amino acids. Trimming took 3 bases from V and 4 from J, leaving 12 bases between them. CDR1 and CDR2 (germline): GTSNPN, SVGIG (reference sequence). CDR3 in DNA: TGTGCCTGGAGCGGGAATCTAGGCTATGGCTACACCTTC. Translating it yields CAWSGNLGYGYTF.

The chain couples TRBV7-9 to TRBJ2-3; 12 positions match TRBD2. The ends lost 5 bases at V and 6 bases at J; junction bases unmatched: 12. This CDR3 is built from 17 residues. CDR1 is SEHNR, CDR2 FQNEAQ, per germline (reference sequence). The CDR3 spells CASSPRGGLAGGDTQYF. Here the CDR3 DNA reads TGTGCCAGCAGCCCCAGAGGGGGGCTAGCGGGAGGGGATACGCAGTATTTT.

The chain uses TRBV28 and TRBJ2-7; 7 nucleotides agree with TRBD2. V trimming: 10 bases; J trimming: 2 bases; junction bases outside the gene matches: 11. The CDR3 length is 14 residues. Germline CDR1 is MDHEN and CDR2 is SYDVKM. As DNA, the CDR3 is TGTGCCACCATGGGGGGGGTTCCGACCTACGAGCAGTACTTC. Protein product: CATMGGVPTYEQYF. The complete variable domain, with remaining parts taken from reference TRBV28 and TRBJ2-7, reads DVKVTQSSRYLVKRTGEKVFLECVQDMDHENMFWYRQDPGLGLRLIYFSYDVKMKEKGDIPEGYSVSREKKERFSLILESASTNQTSMYLCATMGGVPTYEQYFGPGTRLTVT.

The V gene is TRBV6-4, the J gene TRBJ2-3; 10 bases are shared with TRBD1. The CDR3 totals 14 residues. V lost 11 bases, J lost 4 bases, and 9 bases stayed unmatched. CDR1 and CDR2 (germline): MRHNA, SNTAGT. The CDR3 loop reads CAPSRDRGPDTQYF. The CDR3 nucleotides are TGTGCCCCATCACGGGACAGGGGACCAGATACGCAGTATTTT.

This clone is a singleton in its sample. This rearrangement joins TRBV11-3 to TRBJ2-2; 11 bases align to TRBD1. J lost 7 bases, V lost 5 bases, and 12 bases had no gene match. CDR3 length: 17 amino acids. Germline-derived CDR1 and CDR2 are SGHNT and YENEEA. CDR3 DNA: TGTGCCAGCAGCCCAGATACCGGGACAGGGGGTAGCGGGGAGCTGTTTTTT. Translated, it gives CASSPDTGTGGSGELFF.

J is TRBJ2-1 and V is TRBV5-4; 7 bases fit TRBD2. The trim removed 5 bases at V and 0 bases at J, leaving 5 bases unmatched. Looked up from germline, CDR1 is SGHNT and CDR2 is YYREEE (reference sequence). The length of the CDR3 is 15 residues. CDR3 sequence reads: CASRGGVSSYNEQFF. The CDR3 nucleotides are TGTGCCAGCAGGGGGGGGGTTAGCTCCTACAATGAGCAGTTCTTC.

This chain connects TRBV5-1 to TRBJ1-3, with a weak D call TRBD1 (6 bases). Trimming shortened V by 2 bases and J by 0 bases, and 18 bases separated the two germline ends. The CDR3 has 18 residues. The germline gives CDR1 SGHRS, CDR2 YFSETQ. The CDR3 is CASSFSPDRQISGNTIYF. DNA for the CDR3: TGCGCCAGCAGCTTCAGCCCCGACAGGCAAATCTCTGGAAACACCATATATTTT.

In its sample, this clone was seen once. The genes are TRBV27 and TRBJ2-1, with TRBD2 matching over 7 bases. Trimming at V came to 2 bases and at J to 0 bases, leaving 1 base not matched to a gene. This CDR3 is 15 amino acids long. Germline assignment: CDR1 MNHEY and CDR2 SMNVEV (reference sequence). The chain's CDR3 is CASSLGGGSYNEQFF. The CDR3 nucleotides are TGTGCCAGCAGTTTAGGGGGGGGCTCCTACAATGAGCAGTTCTTC.

The J gene is TRBJ2-1, the V gene TRBV19; 13 positions match TRBD2. Germline CDR1 reads LNHDA; CDR2 reads SQIVND (reference sequence). The CDR3 contains 15 residues. With 1 base clipped from V and 8 bases from J, the junction kept 2 bases outside the gene matches. The DNA of the CDR3 is TGTGCCAGTAGTATAGGGGGACTAGCGGGGCATGAGCAGTTCTTC. It encodes CASSIGGLAGHEQFF.

The rearrangement links TRBV14 to TRBJ2-7; 7 bases are shared with TRBD2. The V segment lost 3 bases and the J segment 3 bases; nucleotides outside the gene matches: 2. This CDR3 comprises 13 residues. The germline CDR1 and CDR2 sequences are SGHDN and FVKESK. CDR3 in DNA: TGTGCCAGCAGCCAGGGACTAATCTACGAGCAGTACTTC. Its translation is CASSQGLIYEQYF. Full variable domain (remainder filled in from reference TRBV14 and TRBJ2-7): EAGVTQFPSHSVIEKGQTVTLRCDPISGHDNLYWYRRVMGKEIKFLLHFVKESKQDESGMPNNRFLAERTGGTYSTLKVQPAELEDSGVYFCASSQGLIYEQYFGPGTRLTVT.

This clone occurred a few times. The chain uses TRBV28 and TRBJ2-3; 7 positions match TRBD1. The CDR3 is 15 amino acids. The germline CDR1 and CDR2 sequences are MDHEN and SYDVKM. Trimming removed 6 bases from V and 4 bases from J; junction bases left unmatched: 10. The CDR3 DNA is TGTGCCAGCAGACCAGGGGGAACAGGGGCAGATACGCAGTATTTT. It yields the protein CASRPGGTGADTQYF.

V usage is TRBV30 and J usage is TRBJ2-7, with TRBD2 matching 8 bases. Trimming cost V 2 bases and J 2 bases; bases outside gene matches: 2. Germline CDR1 and CDR2: GTSNPN and SVGIG (reference sequence). The CDR3 spans 13 residues. In DNA form, the CDR3 reads TGTGCCTGGAGTCCGGGACTAGCCTACGAGCAGTACTTC. This sequence encodes CAWSPGLAYEQYF.

The V call is TRBV28, the J call TRBJ1-1; the match to TRBD1 covers 8 bases. V dropped 6 bases and J dropped 0; count of bases not matched to a gene: 9. CDR3 length: 16 amino acids. CDR1 MDHEN and CDR2 SYDVKM come from the germline V gene. The chain's CDR3 is CASRKITGGMNTEAFF. The CDR3 DNA is TGTGCCAGCAGGAAAATTACAGGGGGGATGAACACTGAAGCTTTCTTT.

The chain employs TRBV11-2 and TRBJ2-7, with a tentative D call TRBD2 (5 bases). CDR3 length: 14 amino acids. Germline values: CDR1 SGHAT, CDR2 FQNNGV. V lost 5 bases, J lost 2 bases, and 13 bases lay in between. DNA of the CDR3: TGTGCCAGCAGCCCGCCCGAGGGCCCCTACGAGCAGTACTTC. Translated: CASSPPEGPYEQYF.

The chain has TRBV7-9 and TRBJ1-4; D is unclear. Germline lookup yields CDR1 SEHNR and CDR2 FQNEAQ (reference sequence). The V end was cut by 5 bases, the J end by 0 bases, with 16 bases between. This CDR3 region has 17 residues. The CDR3 sequence is CASSRLPPSATNEKLFF. In DNA form, the CDR3 reads TGTGCCAGCAGCCGATTACCCCCTTCGGCAACTAATGAAAAACTGTTTTTT.